This entry features one T cell receptor beta chain sequence. CDR1 and CDR2 (germline): MNHEY, SMNVEV (reference sequence). CDR3 size: 15 residues. V lost 5 bases and J lost 1, with 15 bases in between. The data derive from a study of cytomegalovirus exposure and HLA in healthy donors. The study ran its PCR with 60 Vbeta and 13 Jbeta primers. The assay was immunoSEQ multiplex PCR, and TCRdb's table has in-frame clones only and misses some. Of fewer than 150,000 clones in the sample, 60% to 80% are singletons; the top ten hold 5.4%. This TCR was recovered from a woman under 40 in good health and CMV-seropositive. The material sequenced was PBMCs. The chain links TRBV27 to TRBJ2-7, with a possible D match to TRBD1 (6 bases). CDR3 in amino acids: CASSGPQGISYEQYF. In DNA, the CDR3 is TGTGCCAGCAGTGGGCCACAGGGTATTTCCTACGAGCAGTACTTC.